Below are 5 T cell receptor beta chains sequenced from a single sample in a study of PD-L1 blockade in urothelial cancer. Assay used: immunoSEQ multiplex PCR; TCRdb lists only in-frame clones, some missing. The sample carries roughly 90,000 clones, 85% to 95% recorded once. The input for sequencing was PBMCs, taken around atezolizumab (anti-PD-L1) treatment. Source of these receptors: a man in his 60s with urothelial cancer.

The chain joins TRBV25-1 to TRBJ2-3; 12 positions match TRBD2. Trimming removed 8 bases from V and 2 bases from J; junction bases left unmatched: 2. Germline-derived CDR1 and CDR2 are MGHDK and SYGVNS. The CDR3 is 14 amino acids. This chain's CDR3 is CASSSGGDTDTQYF. DNA for the CDR3: TGTGCCAGCTCTAGCGGGGGGGACACAGATACGCAGTATTTT.

V is TRBV30 and J is TRBJ1-1; D unresolved. The CDR3 is made up of 11 amino acids. V lost 4 bases and J lost 7, with 10 bases in between. In germline, CDR1 is GTSNPN, CDR2 SVGIG (reference sequence). The CDR3 region is CAWNPVREAFF. CDR3 nucleotides: TGTGCCTGGAATCCTGTGCGTGAAGCTTTCTTT.

This clone was seen a handful of times. V usage is TRBV9 and J usage is TRBJ2-5; 7 bases are a match to TRBD2. Looked up from germline, CDR1 is SGDLS and CDR2 is YYNGEE. CDR3 size: 14 residues. J lost 4 bases, V lost 3 bases, and 6 bases had no gene match. CDR3 sequence (DNA): TGTGCCAGCAGCGATCGCGGGAGCGGAGAGACCCAGTACTTC. It yields the protein CASSDRGSGETQYF.

V and J are TRBV4-3 and TRBJ2-7; 9 bases fit TRBD2. J gave up 4 bases and V 4 bases, and 8 bases lay outside the gene matches. The CDR3 extends over 15 amino acids. CDR1 and CDR2 from the germline V gene are LGHNA and YSLEER. CDR3 region: CASSPVRGGEYEQYF. CDR3 bases: TGCGCCAGCAGCCCGGTGCGGGGGGGCGAGTACGAGCAGTACTTC.

This clone was seen just once. The rearrangement uses TRBV9 and TRBJ1-1; D remains ambiguous. The V end lost 0 bases, the J end lost 1 base, and 7 bases lay between the germline ends. The CDR3 length is 14 residues. Germline loops: CDR1 SGDLS, CDR2 YYNGEE. This CDR3 reads CASSVVTGNTEAFF. CDR3 DNA sequence: TGTGCCAGCAGCGTAGTTACCGGGAACACTGAAGCTTTCTTT.